A selection of T cell receptor beta chains follows, all from one sample in a study of monozygotic twins with inflammatory bowel disease. TCRdb re-called the 5' RACE reads and gives one entry per CDR3 protein, without DNA. The sample table includes about 380,000 distinct CDR3 sequences. The material sequenced was blood. Receptors were obtained from a human donor with ulcerative colitis or Crohn's disease, or a healthy co-twin of an affected twin (not recorded which). Both conserved end residues are part of each CDR3. Each record gives: J gene, V gene, CDR3 protein.

J: TRBJ2-7; V: TRBV29-1; CDR3: CSAKRGVSYEQYF
J: TRBJ2-2; V: TRBV9; CDR3: CASSPVGGSGELFF
J: TRBJ2-7; V: TRBV20-1; CDR3: CSARGGQGDYEQYF
J: TRBJ2-1; V: TRBV19; CDR3: CASTPTSGGSNNEQFF
J: TRBJ1-2; V: TRBV28; CDR3: CASSPLYAAYGYTF
J: TRBJ2-5; V: TRBV10-3; CDR3: CAISESGLAGEIWETQYF
J: TRBJ2-1; V: TRBV4-3; CDR3: CASSQEVLRSSYNEQFF
J: TRBJ2-1; V: TRBV6-6; CDR3: CASSYQGVRDEQFF
J: TRBJ1-1; V: TRBV5-6; CDR3: CASTRTGGRTEAFF
J: TRBJ2-1; V: TRBV4-3; CDR3: CASSPLVAGSYNEQFF
J: TRBJ2-5; V: TRBV7-2; CDR3: CASSPYPGPPRVYF
J: TRBJ2-7; V: TRBV7-2; CDR3: CASSLVGTGYEQYF
J: TRBJ1-2; V: TRBV20-1; CDR3: CSALQVRGDYGYTF
J: TRBJ2-3; V: TRBV28; CDR3: CASIEGLSGRDTQYF
J: TRBJ2-1; V: TRBV11-2; CDR3: CASSYHLGQGPFEVSEQFF
J: TRBJ1-2; V: TRBV10-3; CDR3: CAIKERVDYGYTF
J: TRBJ2-7; V: TRBV18; CDR3: CASSPGTGGFEQYF
J: TRBJ1-6; V: TRBV27; CDR3: CASSLAAPQTGFNSPLHF
J: TRBJ2-4; V: TRBV7-2; CDR3: CASSFRGSSGGKNIQYF